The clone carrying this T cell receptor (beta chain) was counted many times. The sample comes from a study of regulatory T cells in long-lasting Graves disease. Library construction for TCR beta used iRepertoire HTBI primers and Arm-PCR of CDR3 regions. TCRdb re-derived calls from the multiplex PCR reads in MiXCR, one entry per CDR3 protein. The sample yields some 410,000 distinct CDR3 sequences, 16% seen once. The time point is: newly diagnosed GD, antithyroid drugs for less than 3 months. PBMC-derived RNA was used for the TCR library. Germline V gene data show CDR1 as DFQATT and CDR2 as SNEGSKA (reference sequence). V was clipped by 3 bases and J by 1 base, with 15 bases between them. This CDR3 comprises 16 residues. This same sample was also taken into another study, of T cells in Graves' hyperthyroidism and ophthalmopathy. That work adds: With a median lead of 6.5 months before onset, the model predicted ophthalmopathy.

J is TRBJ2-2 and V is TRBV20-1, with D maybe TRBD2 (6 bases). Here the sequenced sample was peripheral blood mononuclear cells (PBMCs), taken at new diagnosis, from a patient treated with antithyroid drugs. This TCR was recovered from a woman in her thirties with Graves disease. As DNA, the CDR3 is TGCAGTGCTAGCCCCGCAGAGGGAGGGAACACCGGGGAGCTGTTTTTT. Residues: CSASPAEGGNTGELFF.